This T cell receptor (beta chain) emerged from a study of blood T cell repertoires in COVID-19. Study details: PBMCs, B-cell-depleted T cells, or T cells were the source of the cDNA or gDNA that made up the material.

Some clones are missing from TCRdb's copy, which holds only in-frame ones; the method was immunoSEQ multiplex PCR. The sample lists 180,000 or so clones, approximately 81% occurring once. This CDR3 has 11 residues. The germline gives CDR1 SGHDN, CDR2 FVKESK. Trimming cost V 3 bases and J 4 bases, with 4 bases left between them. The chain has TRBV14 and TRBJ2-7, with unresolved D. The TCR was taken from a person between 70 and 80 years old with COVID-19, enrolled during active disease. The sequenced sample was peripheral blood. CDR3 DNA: TGTGCCAGCAGCCAGAGTTACGAGCAGTACTTC. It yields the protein CASSQSYEQYF.